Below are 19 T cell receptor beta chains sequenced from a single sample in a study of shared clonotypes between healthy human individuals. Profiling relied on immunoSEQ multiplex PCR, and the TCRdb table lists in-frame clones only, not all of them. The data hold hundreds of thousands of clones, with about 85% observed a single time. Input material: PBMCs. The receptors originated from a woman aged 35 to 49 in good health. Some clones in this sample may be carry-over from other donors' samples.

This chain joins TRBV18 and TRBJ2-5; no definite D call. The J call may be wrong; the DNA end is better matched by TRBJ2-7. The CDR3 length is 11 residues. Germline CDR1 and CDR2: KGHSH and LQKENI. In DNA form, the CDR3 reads TGTGCCAGCTCAGGCTCCTACGAGCAGTACTTC. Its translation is CASSGSYEQYF.

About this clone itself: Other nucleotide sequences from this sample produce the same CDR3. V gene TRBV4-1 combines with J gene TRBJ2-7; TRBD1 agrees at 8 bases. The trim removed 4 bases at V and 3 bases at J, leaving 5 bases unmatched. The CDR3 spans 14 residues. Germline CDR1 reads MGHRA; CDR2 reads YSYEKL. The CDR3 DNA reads TGCGCCAGCAGCCCATGGGACAGGAGCTACGAGCAGTACTTC. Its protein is CASSPWDRSYEQYF.

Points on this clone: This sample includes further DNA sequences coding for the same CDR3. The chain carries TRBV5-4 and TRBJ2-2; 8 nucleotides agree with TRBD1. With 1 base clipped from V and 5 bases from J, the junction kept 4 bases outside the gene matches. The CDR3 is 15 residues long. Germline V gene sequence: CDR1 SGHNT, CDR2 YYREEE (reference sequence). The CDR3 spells CASSLQGAGTGELFF. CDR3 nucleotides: TGTGCCAGCAGCTTGCAGGGGGCAGGGACCGGGGAGCTGTTTTTT.

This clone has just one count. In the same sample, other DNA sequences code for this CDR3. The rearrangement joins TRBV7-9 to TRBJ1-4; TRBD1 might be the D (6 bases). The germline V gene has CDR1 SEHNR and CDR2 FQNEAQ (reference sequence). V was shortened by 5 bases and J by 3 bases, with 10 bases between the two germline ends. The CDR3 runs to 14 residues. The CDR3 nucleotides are TGTGCCAGCAGCAGTACAGGGTCTAATGAAAAACTGTTTTTT. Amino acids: CASSSTGSNEKLFF.

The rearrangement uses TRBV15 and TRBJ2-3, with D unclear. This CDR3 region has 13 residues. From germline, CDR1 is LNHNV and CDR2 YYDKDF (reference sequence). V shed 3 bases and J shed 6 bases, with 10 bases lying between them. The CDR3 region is CATSRTRRDTQYF. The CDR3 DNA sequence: TGTGCCACCAGCAGGACTCGTAGGGATACGCAGTATTTT.

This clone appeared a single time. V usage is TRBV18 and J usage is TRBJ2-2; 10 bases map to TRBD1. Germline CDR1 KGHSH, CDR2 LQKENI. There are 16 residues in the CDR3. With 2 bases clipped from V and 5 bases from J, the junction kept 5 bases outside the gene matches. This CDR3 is CASSPFGQGGTGELFF. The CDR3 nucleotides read TGTGCCAGCTCACCATTCGGACAGGGGGGAACCGGGGAGCTGTTTTTT.

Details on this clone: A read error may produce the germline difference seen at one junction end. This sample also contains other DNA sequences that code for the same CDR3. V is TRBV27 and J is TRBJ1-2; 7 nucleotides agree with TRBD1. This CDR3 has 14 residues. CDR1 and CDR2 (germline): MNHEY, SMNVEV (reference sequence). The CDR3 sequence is CASSLAGGDYGYTF. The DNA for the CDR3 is TGTGCCAGCAGTTTAGCAGGGGGTGACTACGGCTACACCTTC.

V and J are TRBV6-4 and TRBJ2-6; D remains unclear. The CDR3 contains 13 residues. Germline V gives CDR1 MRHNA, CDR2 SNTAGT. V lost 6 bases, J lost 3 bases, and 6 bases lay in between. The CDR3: CASRGIGANVLTF. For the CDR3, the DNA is TGTGCCAGCAGGGGGATTGGGGCCAACGTCCTGACTTTC.

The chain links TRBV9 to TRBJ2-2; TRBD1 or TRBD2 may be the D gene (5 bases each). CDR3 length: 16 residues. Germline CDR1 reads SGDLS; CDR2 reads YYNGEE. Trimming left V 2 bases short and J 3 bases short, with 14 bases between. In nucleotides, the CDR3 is TGTGCCAGCAGCGTTATAGCAGGGCGGGACACCGGGGAGCTGTTTTTT. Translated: CASSVIAGRDTGELFF. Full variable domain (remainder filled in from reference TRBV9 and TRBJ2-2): DSGVTQTPKHLITATGQRVTLRCSPRSGDLSVYWYQQSLDQGLQFLIQYYNGEERAKGNILERFSAQQFPDLHSELNLSSLELGDSALYFCASSVIAGRDTGELFFGEGSRLTVL.

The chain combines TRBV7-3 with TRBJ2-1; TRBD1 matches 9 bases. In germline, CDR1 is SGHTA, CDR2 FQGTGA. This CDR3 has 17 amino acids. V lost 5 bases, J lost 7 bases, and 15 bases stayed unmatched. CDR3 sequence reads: CASSPRATGGARNEQFF. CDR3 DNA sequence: TGTGCCAGCAGCCCGCGGGCAACAGGGGGCGCAAGAAATGAGCAGTTCTTC.

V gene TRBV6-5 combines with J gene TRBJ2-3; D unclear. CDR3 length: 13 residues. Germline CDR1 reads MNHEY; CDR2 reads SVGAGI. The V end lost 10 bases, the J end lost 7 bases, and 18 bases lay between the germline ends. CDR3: CATPTLLPNTQYF. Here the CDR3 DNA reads TGTGCCACCCCTACACTACTCCCAAATACGCAGTATTTT.

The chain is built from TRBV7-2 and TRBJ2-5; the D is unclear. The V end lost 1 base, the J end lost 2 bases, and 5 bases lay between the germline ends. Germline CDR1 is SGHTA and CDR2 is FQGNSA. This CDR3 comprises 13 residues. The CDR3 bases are TGTGCCAGCAGCTTAGGGATACAAGAGACCCAGTACTTC. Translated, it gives CASSLGIQETQYF.

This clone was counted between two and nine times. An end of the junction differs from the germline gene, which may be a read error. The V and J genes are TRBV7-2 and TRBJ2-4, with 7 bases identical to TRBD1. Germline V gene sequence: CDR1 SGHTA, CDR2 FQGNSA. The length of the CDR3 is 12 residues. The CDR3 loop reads CASSLTVGTAAF. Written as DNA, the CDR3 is TGTGCCAGCAGCTTAACGGTCGGGACAGCCGCGTTC.

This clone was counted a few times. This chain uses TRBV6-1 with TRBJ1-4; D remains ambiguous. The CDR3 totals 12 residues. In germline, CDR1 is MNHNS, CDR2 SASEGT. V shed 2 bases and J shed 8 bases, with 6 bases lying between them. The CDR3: CASSEPVEKLFF. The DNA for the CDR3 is TGTGCCAGCAGTGAACCCGTGGAAAAACTGTTTTTT.

CDR3 residues: CASSIAGGGGTEQYF. CDR3 DNA: TGTGCCAGTAGTATCGCGGGGGGAGGCGGTACGGAGCAGTACTTC. This rearrangement joins TRBV19 to TRBJ2-7; 8 bases are shared with TRBD2. Trimming at V came to 3 bases and at J to 7 bases, leaving 11 bases not matched to a gene. The CDR3 contains 15 residues. Looked up from germline, CDR1 is LNHDA and CDR2 is SQIVND (reference sequence).

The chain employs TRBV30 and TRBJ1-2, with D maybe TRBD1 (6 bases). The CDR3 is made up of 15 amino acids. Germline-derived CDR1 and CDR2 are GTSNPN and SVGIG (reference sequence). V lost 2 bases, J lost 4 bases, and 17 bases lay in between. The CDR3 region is CAWSPLQGFGYGYTF. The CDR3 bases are TGTGCCTGGAGTCCCCTACAGGGATTCGGCTATGGCTACACCTTC.

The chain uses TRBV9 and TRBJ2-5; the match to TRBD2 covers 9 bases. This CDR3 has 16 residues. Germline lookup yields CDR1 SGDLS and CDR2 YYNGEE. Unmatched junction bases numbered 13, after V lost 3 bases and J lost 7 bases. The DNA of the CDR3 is TGTGCCAGCAGCGGTAGCCCCTTGGCGGGAGGGGGGACCCAGTACTTC. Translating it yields CASSGSPLAGGGTQYF.

CDR3 loop: CASSLGFLTHYEQYF. CDR3 nucleotide sequence: TGTGCCAGCAGCTTAGGATTCCTAACCCACTACGAGCAGTACTTC. The chain couples TRBV7-2 to TRBJ2-7; no reliable D call. Germline V gene lookup returns CDR1 SGHTA and CDR2 FQGNSA. Trimming took off 1 base at V and 3 bases at J, with 13 bases between the two ends. The CDR3 has 15 amino acids.

The CDR3 region is CASSSPWSTDTQYF. In DNA, the CDR3 is TGTGCCAGTAGTAGCCCATGGAGCACAGATACGCAGTATTTT. This chain connects TRBV19 to TRBJ2-3, with no clear D. Trimming cost V 4 bases and J 0 bases, with 8 bases left between them. The CDR3 runs 14 residues. Germline V gene sequence: CDR1 LNHDA, CDR2 SQIVND (reference sequence).